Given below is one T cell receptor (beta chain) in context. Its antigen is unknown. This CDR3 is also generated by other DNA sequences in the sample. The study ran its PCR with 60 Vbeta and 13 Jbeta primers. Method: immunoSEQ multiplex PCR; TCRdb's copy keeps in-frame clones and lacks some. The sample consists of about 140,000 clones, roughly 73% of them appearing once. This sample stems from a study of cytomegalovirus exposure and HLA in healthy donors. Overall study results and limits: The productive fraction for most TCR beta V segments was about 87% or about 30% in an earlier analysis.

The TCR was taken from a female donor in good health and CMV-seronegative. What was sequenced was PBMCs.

The CDR3 region is CASSESGNHYEQYF. CDR3 DNA: TGTGCCAGCAGTGAAAGCGGAAACCATTACGAGCAGTACTTC. This chain connects TRBV6-1 to TRBJ2-7, with D possibly matching TRBD2 (5 bases). The CDR3 has 14 residues. Germline V gene data show CDR1 as MNHNS and CDR2 as SASEGT. V lost 2 bases to trimming and J lost 4 bases, with 12 bases between them.